Below are 26 T cell receptor beta chains sequenced from a single sample in a study of a mutant IDH1 vaccine in newly diagnosed glioma. The repertoire was sequenced with immunoSEQ multiplex PCR; TCRdb's copy has only in-frame clones and lacks some. The sample lists approximately 36,000 clones, just under 80% occurring once. Time point defined: baseline, week 1 (first vaccination visit). Treatment denoted: pre-vaccination baseline after standard-of-care therapy. The starting material was PBMCs, obtained from a glioma patient treated with radiotherapy, temozolomide or both. Receptor source: a man in his forties with glioma. Some clones in this sample may be carry-over from other donors' samples.

The chain employs TRBV5-1 and TRBJ2-5; maybe TRBD2 (5 bases). The CDR3 runs 13 residues. Per germline, CDR1 SGHRS and CDR2 YFSETQ. V was clipped by 2 bases and J by 1 base, with 6 bases between them. CDR3 in DNA: TGCGCCAGCAGCTTTGGACTCCAAGAGACCCAGTACTTC. Residues: CASSFGLQETQYF.

The genes are TRBV19 and TRBJ1-1, with 9 bases that match TRBD1. The CDR3 is 16 amino acids. The V gene's germline CDR1 is LNHDA and CDR2 SQIVND (reference sequence). V gave up 5 bases and J gave up 5 bases; unmatched junction bases: 12. CDR3 residues: CASSPSLGTGTTEAFF. The CDR3 DNA reads as TGTGCCAGTAGTCCCTCTTTAGGGACAGGGACGACTGAAGCTTTCTTT.

The CDR3 here is CASSLGTGGSSYEQYF. The DNA for the CDR3 is TGCGCCAGCAGCTTGGGGACAGGGGGATCCTCCTACGAGCAGTACTTC. The rearrangement joins TRBV5-1 to TRBJ2-7; 10 bases map to TRBD1. J was trimmed by 0 bases and V by 0 bases; bases with no gene match: 3. This CDR3 spans 16 amino acids. Germline CDR1 SGHRS, CDR2 YFSETQ.

Here the CDR3 DNA reads TGTGCCAGCAGCCCGAGCACAGGGGGATACGAGCAGTACTTC. Translated: CASSPSTGGYEQYF. V is TRBV27 and J is TRBJ2-7, with 8 bases that match TRBD1. The V and J ends lost 6 bases and 4 bases, in that order; junction bases with no gene match: 8. The CDR3 is 14 residues long. The germline V gene encodes CDR1 MNHEY and CDR2 SMNVEV (reference sequence).

This clone came up once. The chain couples TRBV7-2 to TRBJ2-5, with TRBD1 as a possible D gene (6 bases). The ends were cut back, 6 bases at V and 1 base at J, with 15 bases in the middle. Germline V lookup: CDR1 SGHTA, CDR2 FQGNSA. This CDR3 is built from 15 residues. The CDR3: CASRSSGQSQETQYF. CDR3 bases: TGTGCCAGCAGGTCCTCGGGACAAAGCCAAGAGACCCAGTACTTC.

The chain recombines TRBV4-1 with TRBJ2-2; possibly TRBD2 for D (5 bases). Germline V gene data show CDR1 as MGHRA and CDR2 as YSYEKL. The CDR3 consists of 16 residues. V lost 0 bases, J lost 4 bases, and 12 bases lay in between. CDR3 sequence reads: CASSQEASRGTGELFF. The CDR3 DNA reads TGCGCCAGCAGCCAAGAAGCTAGCCGAGGCACCGGGGAGCTGTTTTTT.

Note on this clone: Mismatch with germline at one junction end may stem from a read error. The chain couples TRBV5-4 to TRBJ1-1, with a tentative D call TRBD1 (5 bases). The germline gives CDR1 SGHNT, CDR2 YYREEE (reference sequence). This CDR3 spans 14 amino acids. CDR3 loop: CASSLGAVNTEAFF. The CDR3 DNA is TGTGCCAGCAGCCTAGGGGCGGTGAATACTGAAGCTTTCTTT.

The gene calls are TRBV9 and TRBJ2-5; D may be TRBD2 (5 bases). Looked up from germline, CDR1 is SGDLS and CDR2 is YYNGEE. The CDR3 spans 15 residues. Trimming removed 0 bases at V and 5 bases at J, with 14 bases between. Written as DNA, the CDR3 is TGTGCCAGCAGCGTAGGAGCGGAGCAGTGGGAGACCCAGTACTTC. Translated, it gives CASSVGAEQWETQYF.

V gene TRBV5-5 combines with J gene TRBJ2-2; D possibly corresponds to TRBD2 (6 bases). The CDR3 sequence is 15 residues long. The germline V gene has CDR1 SGHKS and CDR2 YYEKEE (reference sequence). The V gene lost 4 bases and the J gene lost 0 bases, with 10 bases spanning the gap. The CDR3 DNA is TGTGCCAGCAGCGGAGGGGCATCGAACACCGGGGAGCTGTTTTTT. As protein: CASSGGASNTGELFF.

About this clone: The sample has other DNA sequences that encode this CDR3 too. This sequence joins TRBV11-2 and TRBJ1-5; D gene uncertain. The CDR3 is 13 residues long. Germline V lookup: CDR1 SGHAT, CDR2 FQNNGV. Between the trimmed V and J ends, which lost 3 bases and 5 bases, there was a span of 8 bases. The CDR3 spells CASSLERDQPQHF. CDR3 nucleotide sequence: TGTGCCAGCAGCTTGGAAAGGGATCAGCCCCAGCATTTT. Complete variable domain (other parts from reference TRBV11-2 and TRBJ1-5): EAGVAQSPRYKIIEKRQSVAFWCNPISGHATLYWYQQILGQGPKLLIQFQNNGVVDDSQLPKDRFSAERLKGVDSTLKIQPAKLEDSAVYLCASSLERDQPQHFGDGTRLSIL.

V and J are TRBV11-2 and TRBJ1-1; no definite D call. This CDR3 has 14 residues. V shed 4 bases and J shed 5 bases, with 14 bases lying between them. Germline lookup yields CDR1 SGHAT and CDR2 FQNNGV. For the CDR3, the DNA is TGTGCCAGCAGCTCGGTCCCGCCGGGGACTGAAGCTTTCTTT. It yields the protein CASSSVPPGTEAFF.

This clone was picked up a small number of times. The CDR3 DNA follows: TGTGCCAGCAGTTGGGGACAGGGGTATGCCCAGCATTTT. Protein sequence: CASSWGQGYAQHF. The chain joins TRBV28 to TRBJ1-5; 10 bases align to TRBD1. The V gene's germline CDR1 is MDHEN and CDR2 SYDVKM. CDR3 length: 13 residues. Losses at the gene ends were 4 bases for V and 11 bases for J; bases not matched to a gene: 5.

This clone occurred a few times. The chain uses TRBV30 and TRBJ1-4, with TRBD1 matching 8 bases. V shed 3 bases and J 4 bases; nucleotides not matched to a gene: 16. CDR1 is GTSNPN, CDR2 SVGIG, per germline (reference sequence). The CDR3 runs 18 residues. Written as DNA, the CDR3 is TGTGCCTGGAGGGAATTTGCCCTTGAGACAGGGGTTAATGAAAAACTGTTTTTT. It codes for CAWREFALETGVNEKLFF.

This rearrangement joins TRBV6-1 to TRBJ2-4, with a weak D call TRBD1 (5 bases). The CDR3 covers 15 residues. Germline V gives CDR1 MNHNS, CDR2 SASEGT. V was shortened by 2 bases and J by 8 bases, with 16 bases between the two germline ends. The CDR3 nucleotides are TGTGCCAGCAGTGAAAACGCAGGGTCCGTGTACATTCAGTACTTC. It is translated as CASSENAGSVYIQYF.

CDR3 DNA sequence: TGTGCCACCAGCAGAGATCTGGGATCGGCTAATGAAAAACTGTTTTTT. Protein: CATSRDLGSANEKLFF. The rearrangement uses TRBV15 and TRBJ1-4, with no clear D. The CDR3 is made up of 16 amino acids. The V end was cut by 0 bases, the J end by 3 bases, with 11 bases between. Per germline, CDR1 LNHNV and CDR2 YYDKDF (reference sequence).

The table lists this clone with a few counts. This sequence joins TRBV19 and TRBJ1-6; the D gene is possibly TRBD1 (5 bases). Trimming shortened V by 6 bases and J by 6 bases, and 18 bases separated the two germline ends. CDR1 and CDR2 (germline): LNHDA, SQIVND (reference sequence). The CDR3 has 16 residues. CDR3 DNA: TGTGCCAGTAGCCCTATCCAGGGAATGGGTAATTCACCCCTCCACTTT. Translation gives CASSPIQGMGNSPLHF.

A word on this clone: One end of the junction is discordant with germline, which a read error may explain. This chain links TRBV7-7 with TRBJ2-1; D might be TRBD1 or TRBD2, each matching 7 bases. This CDR3 spans 14 amino acids. CDR1 and CDR2 (germline): SSHAT, FNYEAQ (reference sequence). DNA for the CDR3: TGTGCTAGCAGCGCAGGGGGGGATAGGAATGAGCAGTTCTTC. Encoded protein: CASSAGGDRNEQFF.

This chain uses TRBV4-1 with TRBJ1-5; D gene ambiguous. The V gene lost 1 base and the J gene lost 2 bases, with 12 bases spanning the gap. Germline V CDR1 and CDR2: MGHRA, YSYEKL. The CDR3 runs 16 residues. The CDR3 protein is CASSQVVFQGNQPQHF. The CDR3 bases are TGCGCCAGCAGCCAAGTCGTTTTTCAGGGCAATCAGCCCCAGCATTTT.

The genes are TRBV2 and TRBJ2-1, with TRBD1 as a possible D gene (6 bases). Germline lookup yields CDR1 SNHLY and CDR2 FYNNEI. This CDR3 is 13 amino acids long. V lost 3 bases and J 6 bases, leaving 9 bases between the germline ends. CDR3 sequence reads: CASSERTVNEQFF. CDR3 coding DNA: TGTGCCAGCAGTGAGAGGACAGTCAATGAGCAGTTCTTC.

The rearrangement uses TRBV11-2 and TRBJ1-1, with D unresolved. The CDR3 spans 13 residues. The germline V gene encodes CDR1 SGHAT and CDR2 FQNNGV. The germline V and J ends were trimmed by 5 bases and 0 bases, with 7 bases remaining between them. The CDR3 here is CASSQRMNTEAFF. The CDR3 DNA follows: TGTGCCAGCAGCCAAAGAATGAACACTGAAGCTTTCTTT.

The CDR3 region has the DNA TGTGCCAGCAGCTCGCTCCAGACAGCTTCACTTAACTATGGCTACACCTTC. Encoded protein: CASSSLQTASLNYGYTF. The V call is TRBV7-9, the J call TRBJ1-2; tentatively, D is TRBD1 (5 bases). V was trimmed by 4 bases and J by 1 base, leaving 19 bases between them. CDR3 length equals 17 residues. Germline assignment: CDR1 SEHNR and CDR2 FQNEAQ (reference sequence).

J is TRBJ2-4 and V is TRBV7-9; D is perhaps TRBD1 (6 bases). Per germline, CDR1 SEHNR and CDR2 FQNEAQ (reference sequence). This CDR3 comprises 16 residues. Trimming removed 4 bases from V and 0 bases from J, with 13 bases in between. The CDR3 reads CASSSLGTLAKNIQYF. The CDR3 nucleotides are TGTGCCAGCAGCTCATTAGGGACATTAGCCAAAAACATTCAGTACTTC.

The chain employs TRBV7-6 and TRBJ2-5, with D maybe TRBD1 (6 bases). V was cut by 4 bases and J by 2 bases, with 17 bases left in between. The CDR3 sequence is 16 residues long. Germline assignment: CDR1 SGHVS and CDR2 FNYEAQ. The CDR3, as DNA: TGTGCCAGCAGCTACCTGCCGACAGGAATTCAAGAGACCCAGTACTTC. Its translation: CASSYLPTGIQETQYF.

CDR3 nucleotide sequence: TGCAGCGTTTTGCTTTTTGGGACAGAATTTAGAAACTATGGCTACACCTTC. Protein product: CSVLLFGTEFRNYGYTF. The V and J genes are TRBV29-1 and TRBJ1-2; 7 nucleotides match TRBD1. CDR1 and CDR2 from the germline V gene are SQVTM and ANQGSEA. Losses at the gene ends were 5 bases for V and 2 bases for J; bases not matched to a gene: 17. The CDR3 loop spans 17 amino acids.

V is TRBV2 and J is TRBJ2-5, with TRBD2 matching 9 bases. Germline V gene sequence: CDR1 SNHLY, CDR2 FYNNEI. This CDR3 region has 12 residues. V was clipped by 6 bases and J by 4 bases; unmatched bases: 0. CDR3 region: CASRLAGETQYF. The CDR3 region has the DNA TGTGCCAGCAGACTAGCGGGAGAGACCCAGTACTTC.

This chain joins TRBV18 and TRBJ1-1, with unresolved D. The CDR3 runs 15 residues. Germline V gives CDR1 KGHSH, CDR2 LQKENI. V was pared by 0 bases and J by 4 bases, with 12 bases between. DNA of the CDR3: TGTGCCAGCTCACCACCGTCTAGGGCAGGCACTGAAGCTTTCTTT. Protein product: CASSPPSRAGTEAFF.